Presented here are 32 T cell receptor beta chains from one specimen sequenced in a study of regulatory T cells in long-lasting Graves disease. Time point in this sample: newly diagnosed GD, antithyroid drugs for less than 3 months. PBMC RNA served as the TCR library source. Building of the TCR beta libraries involved iRepertoire HTBI primers and Arm-PCR of CDR3 regions. TCRdb recomputed calls from the multiplex PCR reads with MiXCR, one row per CDR3 protein. The sample consists of about 220,000 distinct CDR3 sequences, approximately 19% of them appearing once. The same data also contributed to another study, on T cells in Graves' hyperthyroidism and ophthalmopathy.

The sequencing here drew on peripheral blood mononuclear cells (PBMCs), taken at new diagnosis, from a patient treated with antithyroid drugs. The receptors derive from a woman aged 25 to 39 with Graves disease.

Many counts were recorded for this clonotype. The rearrangement uses TRBV29-1 and TRBJ2-2, with D perhaps matching TRBD1 or TRBD2 (5 bases each). Germline assignment: CDR1 SQVTM and CDR2 ANQGSEA. The CDR3 totals 17 residues. Trimming stripped 6 bases from V and 0 bases from J, with 20 bases between. DNA for the CDR3: TGCAGCGTGCTACGGGGCCTGACAGAACCGAACACCGGGGAGCTGTTTTTT. It yields the protein CSVLRGLTEPNTGELFF.

This clonotype was seen ten or more times. The gene calls are TRBV6-5 and TRBJ1-3; D is undetermined. The CDR3 is made up of 15 amino acids. Germline V gene lookup returns CDR1 MNHEY and CDR2 SVGAGI. V shed 0 bases and J shed 4 bases, with 10 bases lying between them. CDR3 nucleotides: TGTGCCAGCAGTTACTCGCACGGAGGGGGAAACACCATATATTTT. Residues: CASSYSHGGGNTIYF.

This clonotype was seen ten or more times. The chain has TRBV15 and TRBJ2-7; TRBD1 matches at 11 bases. The trim removed 3 bases at V and 4 bases at J, leaving 2 bases unmatched. The germline CDR1 and CDR2 sequences are LNHNV and YYDKDF (reference sequence). The CDR3 loop spans 14 amino acids. The CDR3 DNA sequence: TGTGCCACCAGCAGGGGGACAGGGGGGTACGAGCAGTACTTC. Its translation is CATSRGTGGYEQYF.

This clonotype has at least ten counts. The CDR3 loop reads CASRAAQGYFNEQFF. CDR3 in DNA: TGTGCCAGCAGGGCAGCGCAGGGGTACTTCAATGAGCAGTTCTTC. The chain links TRBV2 to TRBJ2-1; a weak D match, TRBD1 (6 bases). V was cut by 6 bases and J by 6 bases, with 18 bases left in between. Germline CDR1 is SNHLY and CDR2 is FYNNEI. This CDR3 region has 15 residues.

There are many counts of this clonotype. The chain employs TRBV3-1 and TRBJ1-2, with TRBD1 matching 8 bases. Trimming cost V 4 bases and J 6 bases; bases outside gene matches: 7. The CDR3 consists of 14 residues. Germline CDR1 and CDR2: LGHDT and YNNKEL (reference sequence). As DNA, the CDR3 is TGTGCCAGCAGCCGTGGACAGGGAATAGATGGCTACACCTTC. Translated, it gives CASSRGQGIDGYTF. Based on the CDR3 plus reference TRBV3-1 and TRBJ1-2, the full variable domain is DTAVSQTPKYLVTQMGNDKSIKCEQNLGHDTMYWYKQDSKKFLKIMFSYNNKELIINETVPNRFSPKSPDKAHLNLHINSLELGDSAVYFCASSRGQGIDGYTFGSGTRLTVV.

In its sample, this clonotype was seen many times. The chain employs TRBV6-2 or TRBV6-3 and TRBJ1-4, with 7 bases fitting TRBD1. The CDR3 covers 16 residues. Losses at the gene ends were 5 bases for V and 8 bases for J; bases not matched to a gene: 14. From germline, CDR1 is MNHEY and CDR2 SVGEGT. For the CDR3, the DNA is TGTGCCAGCAGTGAAGTCTGGGACAGTTGGGAGGAAAAACTGTTTTTT. It specifies CASSEVWDSWEEKLFF.

V is TRBV11-3 and J is TRBJ1-1; TRBD1 might be the D (6 bases). The CDR3 has 15 residues. Trimming pared 1 base from V and 3 bases from J, leaving 12 bases between. Germline CDR1 is SGHNT and CDR2 is YENEEA. The CDR3, as DNA: TGTGCCAGCAGCTTAGGGTCGGGGGCTCACACTGAAGCTTTCTTT. Translation gives CASSLGSGAHTEAFF.

In its sample, this clonotype was seen many times. V is TRBV6-5 and J is TRBJ2-1; 7 bases line up with TRBD2. Trimming removed 0 bases from V and 5 bases from J; junction bases left unmatched: 10. The CDR3 runs 17 residues. The germline V gene has CDR1 MNHEY and CDR2 SVGAGI. In nucleotides, the CDR3 is TGTGCCAGCAGTTACTCGCTGGGAGGGGAAGGCAACAATGAGCAGTTCTTC. It codes for CASSYSLGGEGNNEQFF.

This clonotype has ten or more counts. This chain uses TRBV7-2 with TRBJ2-5; either TRBD1 or TRBD2 may fit D (5 bases each). The germline CDR1 and CDR2 sequences are SGHTA and FQGNSA. The CDR3 spans 16 residues. Trimming pared 3 bases from V and 3 bases from J, leaving 17 bases between. Written as DNA, the CDR3 is TGTGCCAGCAGCTTGGACCCGGGGCTAATAAAAGAGACCCAGTACTTC. It translates to CASSLDPGLIKETQYF.

This clonotype was detected many times. The genes are TRBV20-1 and TRBJ1-1, with 7 bases lining up with TRBD1. The CDR3 has 11 amino acids. Germline V gives CDR1 DFQATT, CDR2 SNEGSKA (reference sequence). The V segment lost 6 bases and the J segment 4 bases; nucleotides outside the gene matches: 2. This CDR3 is CSANRGTEAFF. The CDR3 DNA is TGCAGTGCCAACAGGGGCACTGAAGCTTTCTTT.

The J gene is TRBJ2-7, the V gene TRBV2; TRBD1 aligns across 9 bases. The CDR3 is made up of 13 amino acids. Trimming cost V 7 bases and J 3 bases; bases outside gene matches: 4. Germline-derived CDR1 and CDR2 are SNHLY and FYNNEI. The CDR3: CASIGTGFYEQYF. The DNA of the CDR3 is TGTGCCAGCATCGGGACAGGGTTCTACGAGCAGTACTTC.

The chain couples TRBV3-1 to TRBJ2-1, with 13 bases aligning to TRBD2. Germline values: CDR1 LGHDT, CDR2 YNNKEL (reference sequence). After removal of 8 bases from V and 3 bases from J, the junction contained 10 bases not matched to a gene. The CDR3 is 17 residues long. The CDR3: CASSKGTSGTFYNEQFF. CDR3 in DNA: TGTGCCAGCTCTAAAGGGACTAGCGGGACCTTCTACAATGAGCAGTTCTTC.

There are many counts of this clonotype. This chain joins TRBV20-1 and TRBJ1-1; D is unclear. The CDR3 consists of 14 residues. CDR1 DFQATT and CDR2 SNEGSKA come from the germline V gene (reference sequence). Trimming left V 0 bases short and J 5 bases short, with 13 bases between. CDR3 protein: CSARDRRAGTEAFF. The DNA for the CDR3 is TGCAGTGCTAGAGACAGGAGGGCTGGGACTGAAGCTTTCTTT.

Worth noting for this clonotype: A read error likely explains this, since a far larger clone differs by one base. This rearrangement joins TRBV27 to TRBJ1-1; D gene ambiguous. The length of the CDR3 is 15 residues. V lost 6 bases, J lost 1 base, and 15 bases lay in between. CDR1 is MNHEY and CDR2 is SMNVEV in the germline V gene (reference sequence). CDR3 sequence: CASRSGERTNTEAFF. The CDR3, as DNA: TGTGCCAGCAGGAGCGGGGAGAGGACGAACACTGAAGCTTTCTTT.

CDR3 sequence (DNA): TGTGCCAGCAGCTTGAGGTCGTTAGGGTTACTGAACACTGAAGCTTTCTTT. Its translation is CASSLRSLGLLNTEAFF. This chain connects TRBV5-5 to TRBJ1-1; unclear D gene. This CDR3 has 17 residues. The germline gives CDR1 SGHKS, CDR2 YYEKEE (reference sequence). Trimming took 1 base from V and 0 from J, leaving 16 bases between them.

This clonotype was counted only a few times. This chain connects TRBV5-1 to TRBJ2-2; the match to TRBD2 covers 12 bases. From germline, CDR1 is SGHRS and CDR2 YFSETQ. The CDR3 is 16 residues long. V was clipped by 5 bases and J by 5 bases; unmatched bases: 7. This CDR3 is CASSLTTSGSTGELFF. The CDR3 DNA reads as TGCGCCAGCAGTTTGACGACTAGCGGGAGTACCGGGGAGCTGTTTTTT.

A few counts support this clonotype. The chain uses TRBV20-1 and TRBJ1-1, with D unclear. Trimming took off 3 bases at V and 1 base at J, with 9 bases between the two ends. Germline V lookup: CDR1 DFQATT, CDR2 SNEGSKA (reference sequence). CDR3 length equals 13 residues. The DNA of the CDR3 is TGCAGTGCTAGTTGGGCGGCGAACACTGAAGCTTTCTTT. The encoded protein is CSASWAANTEAFF.

The chain employs TRBV27 and TRBJ2-3; D is unclear. V was pared by 5 bases and J by 0 bases, with 12 bases between. This CDR3 contains 15 residues. Germline CDR1 and CDR2: MNHEY and SMNVEV (reference sequence). The CDR3 spells CASSPYWLSTDTQYF. The CDR3 coding sequence is TGTGCCAGCAGTCCCTACTGGCTTAGCACAGATACGCAGTATTTT.

This clonotype showed up many times. DNA of the CDR3: TGTGCCAGCAGCTTCCTAGCGGGAGGGCCCTTCAATGAGCAGTTCTTC. Translating it yields CASSFLAGGPFNEQFF. The chain has TRBV6-1 and TRBJ2-1; 12 bases align to TRBD2. V lost 6 bases to trimming and J lost 6 bases; unmatched junction nucleotides: 9. Germline V CDR1 and CDR2: MNHNS, SASEGT. The CDR3 length is 16 residues.

This clonotype has a count of ten or more. The chain is built from TRBV7-3 and TRBJ2-6; a weak D match, TRBD1 (6 bases). Trimming cost V 8 bases and J 2 bases, with 16 bases left between them. Germline V gives CDR1 SGHTA, CDR2 FQGTGA. The CDR3 loop spans 16 amino acids. The CDR3 DNA is TGTGCCAGCGGTCGAACAGGGACCCCTGGGGCCAACGTCCTGACTTTC. Protein product: CASGRTGTPGANVLTF.

This clonotype was counted ten times or more. This chain uses TRBV12-3 or TRBV12-4 with TRBJ1-2, with TRBD1 as a possible D gene (5 bases). This CDR3 is built from 15 residues. The V and J ends lost 1 base and 6 bases respectively, with 15 bases between them. The CDR3 region is CASSLGTDLGDGYTF. CDR3 DNA sequence: TGTGCCAGCAGTTTAGGGACGGATCTAGGGGATGGCTACACCTTC.

About this clonotype itself: A far larger clone is only one base removed, so a read error is likely. The chain uses TRBV7-6 and TRBJ2-1; D is possibly TRBD1 or TRBD2 (6 bases each). This CDR3 spans 12 amino acids. The V gene lost 5 bases and the J gene lost 7 bases, with 9 bases spanning the gap. Germline V gene lookup returns CDR1 SGHVS and CDR2 FNYEAQ. Here the CDR3 DNA reads TGTGCCAGCAGCACAGGGAGGAATGAGCAGTTCTTC. Residues: CASSTGRNEQFF.

This clonotype was detected many times. The J gene is TRBJ2-7, the V gene TRBV5-1, with a tentative D call TRBD2 (5 bases). The CDR3 sequence is 13 residues long. V was clipped by 4 bases and J by 4 bases, with 12 bases between them. CDR1 SGHRS and CDR2 YFSETQ come from the germline V gene. The CDR3 protein is CASSRELGYEQYF. In DNA form, the CDR3 reads TGCGCCAGCAGCCGTGAACTAGGTTACGAGCAGTACTTC.

In its sample, this clonotype was seen a few times. A read error is likely, as this CDR3 ends without the conserved phenylalanine or tryptophan. The chain has TRBV18 and TRBJ2-5; D remains unclear. This CDR3 is 12 amino acids long. The V end lost 3 bases, the J end lost 1 base, and 3 bases lay between the germline ends. Germline CDR1 reads KGHSH; CDR2 reads LQKENI. CDR3 in DNA: TGTGCCAGCTCACCCAGCCAAGAGACCCAGTACCTC. Protein sequence: CASSPSQETQYL.

This clonotype occurred many times. The rearrangement links TRBV6-1 to TRBJ1-3; D is uncertain. V gave up 6 bases and J gave up 0 bases, with 9 bases separating them. Per germline, CDR1 MNHNS and CDR2 SASEGT. CDR3 length: 14 amino acids. The CDR3 reads CASSVVSSGNTIYF. The DNA of the CDR3 is TGTGCCAGCAGCGTAGTAAGCTCTGGAAACACCATATATTTT.

This chain joins TRBV11-2 and TRBJ1-1; D unresolved. The germline V gene encodes CDR1 SGHAT and CDR2 FQNNGV. This CDR3 is built from 16 residues. The V and J ends lost 6 bases and 7 bases respectively, with 24 bases between them. DNA of the CDR3: TGTGCCAGCAGACACCCTGGGCGGGTAGGGTGGATTGAAGCTTTCTTT. Translated: CASRHPGRVGWIEAFF.

Worth noting for this clonotype: A much larger clone differs by one base, so this may be a read error. The rearrangement joins TRBV12-3 or TRBV12-4 to TRBJ2-4; D is undetermined. The end of the DNA fits TRBJ2-1 better, so the J call may be wrong. This CDR3 is built from 12 residues. CDR3 coding DNA: TGTGCCAGCAGTTTAGGGGGATATATCCAGTTCTTC. Amino acid sequence: CASSLGGYIQFF.

This clonotype was recorded at least ten times. Possible read error: a much larger clone is one base away. V gene TRBV12-3 or TRBV12-4 combines with J gene TRBJ2-3; D unclear. This CDR3 region has 13 residues. The CDR3 coding sequence is TGTGCCAGCAGTTTAGGGAGCACAGATATGCAGTATTTT. This gives the protein CASSLGSTDMQYF.

This clonotype was found many times. The J gene is TRBJ2-1, the V gene TRBV29-1, with D perhaps TRBD1 (5 bases). The CDR3 length is 15 residues. Germline CDR1 SQVTM, CDR2 ANQGSEA. V dropped 4 bases and J dropped 1 base, with 14 bases sitting between them. CDR3 in DNA: TGCAGCGTTGCAAGGGGCTTCTCTTCCTACAATGAGCAGTTCTTC. Its protein product is CSVARGFSSYNEQFF.

This clonotype was observed at least ten times. V is TRBV10-2 and J is TRBJ2-1, with 8 bases lining up with TRBD1. The CDR3 sequence is 14 residues long. V shed 7 bases, J shed 7 bases, and the junction held 9 bases outside the gene matches. Germline CDR1 is WSHSY and CDR2 is SAAADI. In DNA form, the CDR3 reads TGCGCCAGCACCCATGTGACAGGGGCAAATGAGCAGTTCTTC. This codes for CASTHVTGANEQFF.

Many counts were recorded for this clonotype. The genes are TRBV19 and TRBJ1-1, with a possible D match to TRBD1 (6 bases). The ends were cut back, 10 bases at V and 3 bases at J, with 24 bases in the middle. This CDR3 is built from 16 residues. Germline V gene sequence: CDR1 LNHDA, CDR2 SQIVND (reference sequence). CDR3 in DNA: TGTGCCACAGCAGCCGGGGGCCAATTTATGGACACTGAAGCTTTCTTT. It translates to CATAAGGQFMDTEAFF. Full variable domain (remainder filled in from reference TRBV19 and TRBJ1-1): DGGITQSPKYLFRKEGQNVTLSCEQNLNHDAMYWYRQDPGQGLRLIYYSQIVNDFQKGDIAEGYSVSREKKESFPLTVTSAQKNPTAFYLCATAAGGQFMDTEAFFGQGTRLTVV.

The sample holds many counts of this clonotype. The CDR3 DNA reads TGTGCCAGTAGTATTCCACGAGGGAGGAGAGGCTACACCTTC. Amino acid sequence: CASSIPRGRRGYTF. This chain connects TRBV19 to TRBJ1-2; no firm D call. V shed 3 bases and J shed 8 bases, with 16 bases lying between them. The CDR3 consists of 14 residues. CDR1 is LNHDA and CDR2 is SQIVND in the germline V gene (reference sequence).